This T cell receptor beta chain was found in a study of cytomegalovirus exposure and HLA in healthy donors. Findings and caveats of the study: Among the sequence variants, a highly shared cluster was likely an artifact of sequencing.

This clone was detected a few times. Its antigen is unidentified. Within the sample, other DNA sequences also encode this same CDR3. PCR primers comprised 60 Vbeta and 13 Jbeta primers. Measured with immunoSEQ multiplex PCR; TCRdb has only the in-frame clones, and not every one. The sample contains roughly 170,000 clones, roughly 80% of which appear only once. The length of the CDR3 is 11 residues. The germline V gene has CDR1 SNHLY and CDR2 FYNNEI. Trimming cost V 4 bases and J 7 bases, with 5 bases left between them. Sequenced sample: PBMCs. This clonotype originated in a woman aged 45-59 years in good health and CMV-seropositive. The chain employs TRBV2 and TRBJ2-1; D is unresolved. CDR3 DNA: TGTGCCAGCAGTGGGCTGAATGAGCAGTTCTTC. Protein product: CASSGLNEQFF.